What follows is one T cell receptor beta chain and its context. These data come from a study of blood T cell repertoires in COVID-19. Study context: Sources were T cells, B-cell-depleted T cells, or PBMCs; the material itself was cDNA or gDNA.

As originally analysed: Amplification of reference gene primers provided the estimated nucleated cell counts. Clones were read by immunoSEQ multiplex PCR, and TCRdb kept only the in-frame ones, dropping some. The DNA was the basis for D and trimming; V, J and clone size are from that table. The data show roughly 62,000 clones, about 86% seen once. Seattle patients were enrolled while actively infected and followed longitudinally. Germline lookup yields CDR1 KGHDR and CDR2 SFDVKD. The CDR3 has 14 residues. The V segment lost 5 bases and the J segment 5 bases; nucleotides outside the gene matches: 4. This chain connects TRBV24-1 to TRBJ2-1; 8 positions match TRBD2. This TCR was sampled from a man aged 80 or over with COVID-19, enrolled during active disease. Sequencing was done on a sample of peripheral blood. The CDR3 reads CATSVGGRNNEQFF. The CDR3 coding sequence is TGTGCCACCAGTGTAGGCGGGAGGAACAATGAGCAGTTCTTC.